The clone carrying this T cell receptor beta chain was seen once. Its antigen is unidentified. The entry originates in a study of beta chain features in type 1 diabetes. The authors reverse transcribed all of the isolated RNA, so sequencing captured expressed TCRB transcripts. Sequencing used immunoSEQ multiplex PCR; TCRdb keeps in-frame clones, though not all of them. The table shows 300,000 to 350,000 clones, with around 9.3% occurring only once. Study conclusions and caveats: Shorter TCRB CDR3s, moderately but significantly so, marked every one of the four CD4+ subsets in Type 1 diabetes patients.

The ends were cut back, 1 base at V and 4 bases at J, with 11 bases in the middle. The CDR3 extends over 15 amino acids. CDR1 is SGHTA, CDR2 FQGNSA, per germline. The TCR originated in a man aged 30-40 years with type 1 diabetes. The V call is TRBV7-2, the J call TRBJ1-5; D not certain. The sequenced sample was central memory CD4+ T cells from blood. CDR3 nucleotides: TGTGCCAGCAGCTTAGGGTTAGGCCAAAATCAGCCCCAGCATTTT. Translation: CASSLGLGQNQPQHF.